This TCR beta chain was sequenced for a study of T cells in Graves' hyperthyroidism and ophthalmopathy (dated by TCRdb to about 2019). About the full investigation: To identify TCR V-J signatures that set the groups apart, the researchers used a discovery cohort of 100 patients, made up of around 42 with Graves' ophthalmopathy and around 58 with stable Graves' hyperthyroidism. Prospective prediction of ophthalmopathy was tested in an independent validation cohort consisting of fewer than 20 hyperthyroidism patients and some 15 patients who later progressed to ophthalmopathy. The paper describes TCR Vbeta CDR3 sequencing of roughly 130 peripheral blood samples, made up of around 41 ophthalmopathy patients, approximately 73 hyperthyroidism patients and roughly 17 progressor patients. After blood sampling, hyperthyroidism patients were treated with methimazole at a starting dose of 30 mg daily, and ophthalmopathy patients were treated with high-dose intravenous methylprednisolone. The roughly 94 discovery patients were randomly divided into training and test sets at a 7:3 ratio. The study also compared thyroid tissue and blood T-cell repertoires from more than five Graves' hyperthyroidism patients.

The germline V gene yields MGHDK for CDR1 and SYGVNS for CDR2. Trimmed from V: 11 bases; trimmed from J: 6 bases; junction bases lacking a gene match: 14. From the cysteine up to the phenylalanine, the CDR3 has a length of 14 residues. Only the CDR3 DNA is retained, 42 bases long and in frame from the first base. The TCR beta CDR3 regions were amplified from RNA transcripts. A first-round RT-PCR of the TCR CDR3 used the HTBI primer set with the Qiagen OneStep RT-PCR kit. Libraries were constructed in a second round of multiplex PCR, after which size selection and purification were carried out. The libraries were sequenced on an Illumina HiSeq2000 using paired-end 100 bp reads. Under the source paper's analysis protocol: SOAPnuke was used to process the raw data, removing reads that contained adapters or uncalled bases, had a mean Phred below 15, or lacked an exact match to the constant primer or identifier. COPE v1.2.5 was used to merge high-quality paired reads, and clonotypes were defined as unique nucleotide sequences. MiTCR v1.1 was used to align the clonotypes against IMGT TRBV, TRBD and TRBJ reference segments. Analysis was restricted to V-J combinations with a frequency above 0.0001, which covered about 99% of repertoires. The TCS score was defined as the ratio of F50 (clonal expansion) to E x V (chaos), calculated using BLOSUM62-based TCRdist between CDR3 peptides within each V-J. Welch's t-statistics and random forest reduced fewer than 600 V-J features to roughly 13, which were used in a naive Bayes classifier (R e1071). The Morisita-Horn index was used to measure how similar the thyroid and blood repertoires were. TCRdb trimmed the raw reads at Q25, called clones with MiXCR and kept productive beta chains. Every entry covers one CDR3 protein and lists the most common genes and DNA from its rows. The V and J calls reflect TCRdb's pipeline rather than the authors' work. This sample is represented by approximately 700,000 distinct CDR3 sequences; just under 45% of them were singletons. 7% to 7.5% of the sample is held by the ten biggest clonotypes.

General study outcomes and caveats: Sample size was not statistically predetermined, and blinding of investigators to group allocation was not performed. Blood samples also contained most of the expanded thyroid clonotypes (frequency above 0.001), which suggests that blood repertoires may reflect thyroid immune responses. A 13 V-J signature model separated ophthalmopathy from stable hyperthyroidism, with 87.88% sensitivity and 81% to 82% specificity in cross-validation and 80%/75% in testing. During validation, the model predicted progression to ophthalmopathy a median of approximately 7 months ahead of onset, with more than 60% sensitivity and roughly 72% specificity.

Patients with uncontrolled infections, other autoimmune diseases, pregnancy or lactation were excluded. Diagnoses were based on clinical symptoms, serum thyroxine and TRAb, thyroid ultrasound and orbital computed tomography. Total RNA was extracted with Trizol reagent, and quality was checked on an Agilent 2100 Bioanalyzer. This clonotype was seen at least ten times. No cognate antigen has been identified for it. It has no much larger one-base neighbor in the sample; base qualities were not kept. The sequenced sample was peripheral blood or thyroid tissue (not recorded which). This TCR was recovered from an adult man with Graves' disease, either hyperthyroidism or ophthalmopathy (not recorded which). The V and J segments used are TRBV25-1 and TRBJ2-5; 8 middle bases align to TRBD1. In nucleotides, the sequence is TGTGCCTCTAAATCCGGGACAGGATTTCAGACCCAGTACTTC. Its translation reads: CASKSGTGFQTQYF.